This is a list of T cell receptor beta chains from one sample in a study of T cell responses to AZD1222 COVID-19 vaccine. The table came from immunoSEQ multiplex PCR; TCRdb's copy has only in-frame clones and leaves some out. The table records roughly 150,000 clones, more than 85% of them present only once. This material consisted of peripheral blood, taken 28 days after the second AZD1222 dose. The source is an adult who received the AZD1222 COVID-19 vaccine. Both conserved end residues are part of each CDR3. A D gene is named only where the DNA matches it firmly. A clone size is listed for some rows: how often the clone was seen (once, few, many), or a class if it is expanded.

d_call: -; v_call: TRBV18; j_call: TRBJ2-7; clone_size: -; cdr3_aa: CASSDLYEQYF; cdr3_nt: TGTGCCAGCTCGGACTTATACGAGCAGTACTTC
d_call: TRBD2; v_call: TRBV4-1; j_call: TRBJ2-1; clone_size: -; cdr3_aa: CASSQVSAGERNEQFF; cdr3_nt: TGCGCCAGCAGCCAAGTATCGGCGGGAGAACGTAATGAGCAGTTCTTC
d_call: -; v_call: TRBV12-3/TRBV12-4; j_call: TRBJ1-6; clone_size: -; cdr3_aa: CASSETDYSPLHF; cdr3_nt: TGTGCCAGCAGTGAGACAGATTATTCACCCCTCCACTTT
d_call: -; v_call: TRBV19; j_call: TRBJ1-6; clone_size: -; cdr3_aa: CASSRGHQTYNSPLHF; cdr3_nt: TGTGCCAGTAGCCGGGGCCATCAGACCTATAATTCACCCCTCCACTTT
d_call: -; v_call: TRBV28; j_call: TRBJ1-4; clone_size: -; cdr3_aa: CASRPTWTANNEKLFF; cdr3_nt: TGTGCCAGCAGGCCGACCTGGACGGCCAATAATGAAAAACTGTTTTTT
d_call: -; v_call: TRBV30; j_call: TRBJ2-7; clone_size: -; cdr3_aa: CAWSARGAYEQYF; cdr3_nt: TGTGCCTGGAGTGCTCGGGGAGCCTACGAGCAGTACTTC
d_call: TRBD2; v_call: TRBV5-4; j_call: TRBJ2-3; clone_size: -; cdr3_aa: CASSFGTSGSFGGDTQYF; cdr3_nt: TGTGCCAGCAGCTTCGGGACTAGCGGGAGTTTCGGGGGAGATACGCAGTATTTT
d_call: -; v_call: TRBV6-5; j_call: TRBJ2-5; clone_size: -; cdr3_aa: CASSYEGRGGTQYF; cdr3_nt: TGTGCCAGCAGTTACGAGGGGCGAGGGGGGACCCAGTACTTC
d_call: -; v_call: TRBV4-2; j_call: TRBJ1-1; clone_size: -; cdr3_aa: CASSQQGEAFF; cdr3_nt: TGTGCCAGCAGCCAGCAGGGGGAAGCTTTCTTT
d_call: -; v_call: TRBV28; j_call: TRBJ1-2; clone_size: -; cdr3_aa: CASSLGGGGYTF; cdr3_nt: TGTGCCAGCAGTTTAGGGGGAGGGGGCTACACCTTC
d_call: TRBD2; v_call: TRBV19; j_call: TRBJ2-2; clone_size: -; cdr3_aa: CASSSTPGLLTGELFF; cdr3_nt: TGTGCCAGTAGTTCTACTCCGGGACTACTCACCGGGGAGCTGTTTTTT
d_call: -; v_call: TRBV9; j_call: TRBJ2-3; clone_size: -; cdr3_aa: CASSAAVGLTDTQYF; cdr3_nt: TGTGCCAGCAGCGCGGCGGTTGGGCTCACAGATACGCAGTATTTT
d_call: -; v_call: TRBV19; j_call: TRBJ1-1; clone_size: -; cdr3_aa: CASRTQQKITEAFF; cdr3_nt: TGTGCCAGCCGGACACAACAAAAAATCACTGAAGCTTTCTTT
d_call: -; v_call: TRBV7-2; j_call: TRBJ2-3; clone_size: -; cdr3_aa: CASSPTGTNTDTQYF; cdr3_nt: TGTGCCAGCAGTCCTACAGGGACTAACACAGATACGCAGTATTTT
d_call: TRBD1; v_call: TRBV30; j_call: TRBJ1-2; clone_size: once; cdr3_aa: CAWGTGADYGYTF; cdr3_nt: TGTGCCTGGGGCACAGGGGCTGACTATGGCTACACCTTC
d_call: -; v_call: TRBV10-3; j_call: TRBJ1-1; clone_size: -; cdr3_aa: CAITDGRKNTEAFF; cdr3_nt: TGTGCCATCACAGATGGGCGGAAGAACACTGAAGCTTTCTTT
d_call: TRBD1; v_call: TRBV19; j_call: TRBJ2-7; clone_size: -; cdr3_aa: CASSRTGTTYEQYF; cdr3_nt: TGTGCCAGTAGTAGGACAGGGACCACCTACGAGCAGTACTTC
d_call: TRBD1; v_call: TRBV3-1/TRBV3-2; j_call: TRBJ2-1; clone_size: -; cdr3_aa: CASSQTGRSEQFF; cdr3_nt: TGTGCCAGCTCCCAGACAGGGAGAAGTGAGCAGTTCTTC
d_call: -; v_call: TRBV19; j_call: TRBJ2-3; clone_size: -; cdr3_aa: CASSQNAGQRYYTQYF; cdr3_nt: TGTGCCAGTAGCCAAAATGCGGGACAGCGCTATTATACGCAGTATTTT
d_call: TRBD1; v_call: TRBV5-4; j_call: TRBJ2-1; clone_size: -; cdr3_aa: CASSFSGDRGDEQFF; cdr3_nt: TGTGCCAGCAGCTTCAGCGGGGACAGGGGCGATGAGCAGTTCTTC
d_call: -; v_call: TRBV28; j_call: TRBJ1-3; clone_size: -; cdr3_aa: CASSLDSTAGNTIYF; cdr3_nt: TGTGCCAGCAGTTTAGATTCGACGGCTGGAAACACCATATATTTT
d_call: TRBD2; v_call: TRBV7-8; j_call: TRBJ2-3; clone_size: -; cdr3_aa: CASSPDSLAGSTDTQYF; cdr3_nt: TGTGCCAGCAGCCCCGACTCACTAGCGGGAAGTACAGATACGCAGTATTTT